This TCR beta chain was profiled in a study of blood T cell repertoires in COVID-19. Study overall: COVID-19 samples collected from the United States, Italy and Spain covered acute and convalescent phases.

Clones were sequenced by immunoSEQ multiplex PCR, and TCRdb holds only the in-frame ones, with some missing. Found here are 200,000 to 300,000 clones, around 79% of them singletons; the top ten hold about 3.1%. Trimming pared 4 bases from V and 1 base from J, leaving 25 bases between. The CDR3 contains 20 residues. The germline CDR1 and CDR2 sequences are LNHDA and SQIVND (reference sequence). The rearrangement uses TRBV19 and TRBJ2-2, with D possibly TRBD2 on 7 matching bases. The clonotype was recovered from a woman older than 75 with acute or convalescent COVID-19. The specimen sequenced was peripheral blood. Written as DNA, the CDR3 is TGTGCCAGTAGTACTTCCGGGACGCGGGGGCCCTCATTGAACACCGGGGAGCTGTTTTTT. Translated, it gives CASSTSGTRGPSLNTGELFF.